This TCR beta chain was captured in a study of blood T cells in healthy people across ages. This clonotype has only a few counts. Germline loops: CDR1 SGDLS, CDR2 YYNGEE. The CDR3 has 15 amino acids. V shed 0 bases, J shed 5 bases, and the junction held 4 bases outside the gene matches. The use of a sample-barcoded 5' primer and a J-beta primer mix characterized a second PCR of roughly 6 to 11 cycles. TCRdb processed the 5' RACE reads anew with MiXCR; each CDR3 protein has one entry. The table lists 700,000 to 800,000 distinct CDR3 sequences, roughly 43% of them singletons, with 20% to 25% in the top ten.

Source material: blood. This chain connects TRBV9 to TRBJ2-1; 8 bases match TRBD2. This TCR was sampled from a woman aged 60-75 years in good health. CDR3: CASSVGLASNNEQFF. Here the CDR3 DNA reads TGTGCCAGCAGCGTAGGACTAGCGAGTAACAATGAGCAGTTCTTC.